One and the same sample provided the 15 T cell receptor beta chains below, sequenced in a study of T cell responses to AZD1222 COVID-19 vaccine. This table comes from immunoSEQ multiplex PCR, and its TCRdb copy is limited to in-frame clones, with some not included. The sample holds more than 150,000 clones, approximately 91% seen once. Source: peripheral blood, taken 28 days after the second AZD1222 dose. The receptors derive from an adult who received the AZD1222 COVID-19 vaccine.

CDR3 sequence: CASLRTGEIFYGYTF. The CDR3 DNA is TGTGCCAGCCTCAGAACAGGGGAGATTTTCTATGGCTACACCTTC. V gene TRBV6-5 combines with J gene TRBJ1-2; 7 bases agree with TRBD1. Germline-derived CDR1 and CDR2 are MNHEY and SVGAGI. This CDR3 contains 15 residues. The V segment lost 8 bases and the J segment 4 bases; nucleotides outside the gene matches: 13.

The chain is built from TRBV12-3 or TRBV12-4 and TRBJ1-5, with D possibly TRBD1 on 6 matching bases. There are 13 residues in the CDR3. Trimming stripped 2 bases from V and 7 bases from J, with 9 bases between. The CDR3 nucleotides are TGTGCCAGCAGTTTAAGGGGGGAACAGCCCCAGCATTTT. Protein product: CASSLRGEQPQHF.

V usage is TRBV19 and J usage is TRBJ1-4; 12 bases match TRBD1. Trimming took 1 base from V and 7 from J; bases not matched to a gene: 4. Germline V CDR1 and CDR2: LNHDA, SQIVND (reference sequence). CDR3 length: 16 amino acids. In nucleotides, the CDR3 is TGTGCCAGTAGTATAGGAGGGACAGGGGGCGTTGAAAAACTGTTTTTT. Translating gives CASSIGGTGGVEKLFF. The full variable domain, its missing parts supplied by reference TRBV19 and TRBJ1-4, is DGGITQSPKYLFRKEGQNVTLSCEQNLNHDAMYWYRQDPGQGLRLIYYSQIVNDFQKGDIAEGYSVSREKKESFPLTVTSAQKNPTAFYLCASSIGGTGGVEKLFFGSGTQLSVL.

V gene TRBV28 combines with J gene TRBJ1-1, with 7 bases lining up with TRBD1. The CDR3 consists of 14 residues. Unmatched junction bases numbered 8, after V lost 10 bases and J lost 0 bases. The germline CDR1 and CDR2 sequences are MDHEN and SYDVKM. The CDR3: CAIQTGSMNTEAFF. As DNA, the CDR3 is TGTGCCATACAGACAGGGTCGATGAACACTGAAGCTTTCTTT.

The chain uses TRBV2 and TRBJ1-6, with 7 positions matching TRBD1. Germline V lookup: CDR1 SNHLY, CDR2 FYNNEI. The CDR3 covers 15 residues. The ends lost 6 bases at V and 7 bases at J; junction bases unmatched: 9. The CDR3: CASSLTGRRNSPLHF. CDR3 DNA sequence: TGTGCCAGCAGCCTGACAGGGAGGAGAAATTCACCCCTCCACTTT.

This clone was picked up one time. The chain is built from TRBV18 and TRBJ2-3, with D unclear. The CDR3 is 15 residues long. V lost 2 bases to trimming and J lost 2 bases, with 11 bases between them. The V gene's germline CDR1 is KGHSH and CDR2 LQKENI. CDR3 bases: TGTGCCAGCTCACCAAAGGTCGTGCCCACAGATACGCAGTATTTT. This codes for CASSPKVVPTDTQYF.

V usage is TRBV19 and J usage is TRBJ2-7; D gene uncertain. The germline gives CDR1 LNHDA, CDR2 SQIVND (reference sequence). CDR3 length equals 12 residues. V was clipped by 8 bases and J by 6 bases, with 14 bases between them. CDR3: CASSPAFGEQYF. CDR3 nucleotide sequence: TGTGCCAGTTCCCCCGCTTTTGGCGAGCAGTACTTC.

V gene TRBV27 combines with J gene TRBJ1-5, with a possible D match to TRBD1 (5 bases). V dropped 3 bases and J dropped 7 bases, with 10 bases sitting between them. Looked up from germline, CDR1 is MNHEY and CDR2 is SMNVEV (reference sequence). The CDR3 consists of 13 residues. CDR3 protein: CASSFRVGQPQHF. In DNA form, the CDR3 reads TGTGCCAGCAGTTTCAGGGTAGGACAGCCCCAGCATTTT.

The V and J genes are TRBV5-1 and TRBJ2-7; D gene unclear. The germline V gene has CDR1 SGHRS and CDR2 YFSETQ. The CDR3 covers 13 residues. Deletions cut 2 bases from V and 3 bases from J, with 9 bases between. CDR3 in amino acids: CASSFLFSYEQYF. DNA for the CDR3: TGCGCCAGCAGCTTTCTCTTTAGCTACGAGCAGTACTTC.

This clone was found once. The rearrangement uses TRBV6-5 and TRBJ1-5; D ambiguous. The CDR3 consists of 12 residues. V gave up 5 bases and J gave up 6 bases, with 8 bases separating them. Germline V gene lookup returns CDR1 MNHEY and CDR2 SVGAGI. CDR3 region: CASSPGAQPQHF. CDR3 nucleotide sequence: TGTGCCAGCAGTCCGGGTGCTCAGCCCCAGCATTTT.

The CDR3 bases are TGTGCCAGCAGTTTTAGGCTTAGGAACACTGAAGCTTTCTTT. This sequence encodes CASSFRLRNTEAFF. This chain links TRBV28 with TRBJ1-1; D gene uncertain. The germline gives CDR1 MDHEN, CDR2 SYDVKM. Trimming left V 3 bases short and J 1 base short, with 9 bases between. This CDR3 region has 14 residues.

CDR3: CASSEGGGARGYTF. In nucleotides, the CDR3 is TGTGCCAGCAGTGAAGGAGGGGGCGCGCGCGGCTACACCTTC. V usage is TRBV27 and J usage is TRBJ1-2, with 7 bases matching TRBD1. Germline V CDR1 and CDR2: MNHEY, SMNVEV (reference sequence). CDR3 length: 14 amino acids. J gave up 8 bases and V 5 bases, and 11 bases lay outside the gene matches.

This rearrangement joins TRBV9 to TRBJ1-3, with 7 bases that match TRBD1. Germline loops: CDR1 SGDLS, CDR2 YYNGEE. V was clipped by 2 bases and J by 0 bases; unmatched bases: 5. The CDR3 has 16 residues. The DNA of the CDR3 is TGTGCCAGCAGCGTCGGAGGGACAGCCTCTGGAAACACCATATATTTT. It specifies CASSVGGTASGNTIYF.

This chain links TRBV20-1 with TRBJ2-7; D is undetermined. V was trimmed by 3 bases and J by 1 base, leaving 7 bases between them. The germline CDR1 and CDR2 sequences are DFQATT and SNEGSKA (reference sequence). CDR3 length: 12 amino acids. The CDR3 nucleotides are TGCAGTGCTAGTAAGGAGTCCTACGAGCAGTACTTC. As protein: CSASKESYEQYF.

The chain uses TRBV12-3 or TRBV12-4 and TRBJ1-1; D uncertain. V lost 4 bases and J lost 4, with 10 bases in between. This CDR3 has 13 amino acids. DNA for the CDR3: TGTGCCAGCAGTTGGGGTACCGTCACTGAAGCTTTCTTT. Encoded protein: CASSWGTVTEAFF.